This T cell receptor beta chain was sequenced during a study of T cell responses to AZD1222 COVID-19 vaccine. The ends were cut back, 0 bases at V and 6 bases at J, with 22 bases in the middle. CDR1 and CDR2 (germline): LGHNA, YSLEER. CDR3 length: 18 amino acids. Sequenced by immunoSEQ multiplex PCR; TCRdb stores in-frame clones only, minus some. The table includes roughly 78,000 clones, 80% to 85% detected once. Sequenced here: peripheral blood, sampled on day 0 of AZD1222 vaccination. This chain uses TRBV4-3 with TRBJ2-3; tentatively, D is TRBD1 or TRBD2 (6 bases each). The clonotype originates from an adult in good health. The CDR3 protein is CASSQDLGGGLGADTQYF. The CDR3 nucleotides are TGCGCCAGCAGCCAAGATTTAGGAGGGGGGCTAGGTGCGGATACGCAGTATTTT.